A selection of T cell receptor beta chains follows, all from one sample in a study of shared clonotypes between healthy human individuals. Sequenced by immunoSEQ multiplex PCR; TCRdb stores in-frame clones only, minus some. Of over 2,000,000 clones listed, 93% are singletons. The sequenced material came from naive CD8+ T cells from PBMCs. All receptors derive from a man aged 18 to 29 in good health. Some clones in this sample may be carry-over from other donors' samples. The CDR3 runs from the conserved cysteine through the conserved F or W.

>TRBJ1-2|TRBV7-9
CASSLGHFYGYTF
>TRBJ2-7|TRBV27
CASSPIGGVNEQYF
>TRBJ1-1|TRBV14
CASSQDRGTEAFF
>TRBJ2-5|TRBV11-2
CASSEVGGAETQYF
>TRBJ1-5|TRBV19
CASSIWGQGTVNQPQHF
>TRBJ2-6|TRBV9
CASSVSRTGAGANVLTF
>TRBJ1-1|TRBV9
CASSGAQGNTEAFF
>TRBJ1-5|TRBV28
CASRAGSYQPQHF
>TRBJ2-2|TRBV2
CASTLGRMKGNTGELFF
>TRBJ1-5|TRBV15
CATSEPDRDRSYSNQPQHF
>TRBJ2-7|TRBV7-9
CASSFAGEQYF
>TRBJ1-1|TRBV25-1
CASRGDRTNEAFF
>TRBJ1-1|TRBV5-6
CASRYLTGRMEAFF
>TRBJ1-1|TRBV15
CATSRDSPGKMNTEAFF
>TRBJ1-4|TRBV18
CASSEVFWGSNEKLFF
>TRBJ2-1|TRBV7-2
CASSLAFGGNEQFF
>TRBJ2-1|TRBV7-9
CASSLYNYNEQFF
>TRBJ1-2|TRBV5-4
CASSWNTGGPGGYTF
>TRBJ2-1|TRBV4-3
CASSPRTTQPNNEQFF
>TRBJ2-1|TRBV29-1
CSYVLASPTYNEQFF
>TRBJ2-7|TRBV7-9
CASRSGTHYEQYF
>TRBJ2-5|TRBV9
CASSVAWTSLEYQETQYF
>TRBJ2-1|TRBV27
CASRNTETNRWNSYNEQFF
>TRBJ2-7|TRBV27
CASSLLGTSFSYEQYF
>TRBJ1-1|TRBV5-4
CASSLADHTEAFF
>TRBJ1-2|TRBV11-2
CASSLDVEGEDYGYTF
>TRBJ2-4|TRBV7-9
CASSFGPASGTLAKNIQYF
>TRBJ1-2|TRBV27
CASSLGTGAGYGYTF
>TRBJ2-6|TRBV13
CAATEGRGGANVLTF
>TRBJ2-1|TRBV6-1
CASRLAGGYNEQFF
>TRBJ2-2|TRBV7-9
CASSLAPGIWSTGELFF
>TRBJ2-7|TRBV27
CASSLSTTNGREQYF